This paragraph reports one T cell receptor beta chain. Clones were sequenced by immunoSEQ multiplex PCR, and TCRdb holds only the in-frame ones, with some missing. The sample lists about 240,000 clones, about 83% occurring once. Germline V gene sequence: CDR1 LNHNV, CDR2 YYDKDF (reference sequence). Trimming shortened V by 1 base and J by 6 bases, and 15 bases separated the two germline ends. The CDR3 totals 15 residues. This sample was taken from a study of blood T cell repertoires in COVID-19. In the study overall: Nucleic acid was either cDNA or gDNA, and it came from T cells, B-cell-depleted T cells, or PBMCs.

This TCR was recovered from a man at least 80 years old with acute or convalescent COVID-19. Material for sequencing was peripheral blood. The chain carries TRBV15 and TRBJ1-2, with TRBD1 as a possible D gene (5 bases). CDR3 DNA: TGTGCCACCAGCAGAGGCCCTGCAGCCAGGGATGGCTACACCTTC. It codes for CATSRGPAARDGYTF.